Many counts were recorded for the clone carrying this TCR beta chain. This CDR3 spans 13 amino acids. From germline, CDR1 is SQVTM and CDR2 ANQGSEA. Losses at the gene ends were 4 bases for V and 1 base for J; bases not matched to a gene: 3. This record comes from a study of T cells after yellow fever vaccination. About the research overall: Fractions containing few cells were prepared with SMART-Seq v4 Ultra Low Input.

In making TCR cDNA, 5'RACE template switching added a universal primer site and UMIs to it. TCRdb recomputed calls from the 5' RACE reads with MiXCR, one row per CDR3 protein. The table records about 340,000 distinct CDR3 sequences, approximately 12% of them present only once. The receptor was isolated from a man aged 18 to 29 who received the YFV17D yellow fever vaccine. The chain couples TRBV29-1 to TRBJ2-5; 7 bases match TRBD2. Sequenced here: CD4+ T cells sorted from PBMCs, sampled 15 days after the yellow fever booster vaccination. The CDR3 reads CSVGGGPQETQYF. CDR3 bases: TGCAGCGTTGGGGGGGGTCCCCAAGAGACCCAGTACTTC.